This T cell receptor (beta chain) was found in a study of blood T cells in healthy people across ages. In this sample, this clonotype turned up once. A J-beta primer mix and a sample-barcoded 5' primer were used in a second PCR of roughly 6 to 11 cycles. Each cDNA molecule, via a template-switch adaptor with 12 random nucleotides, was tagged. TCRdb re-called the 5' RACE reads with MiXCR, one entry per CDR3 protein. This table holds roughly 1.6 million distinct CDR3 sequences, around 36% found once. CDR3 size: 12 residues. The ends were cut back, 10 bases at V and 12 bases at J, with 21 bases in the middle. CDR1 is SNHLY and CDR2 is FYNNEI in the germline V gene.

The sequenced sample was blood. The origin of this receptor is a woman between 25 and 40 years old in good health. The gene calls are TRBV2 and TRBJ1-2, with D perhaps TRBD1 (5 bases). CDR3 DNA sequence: TGTGCCATCGAAGAAGAGGCTGGGACCCACACCTTC. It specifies CAIEEEAGTHTF.